This T cell receptor beta chain was identified in a study of T cells after posttransplantation cyclophosphamide. Germline-derived CDR1 and CDR2 are LNHDA and SQIVND (reference sequence). The CDR3 spans 14 residues. The V end was cut by 2 bases, the J end by 2 bases, with 9 bases between. The method was immunoSEQ multiplex PCR; TCRdb's version includes in-frame clones alone and lacks a portion of them. Counted here are about 66,000 clones, approximately 92% occurring once; the ten biggest clones make up about 3%. The genes are TRBV19 and TRBJ1-2, with D uncertain. Sequenced material: PBMCs. The source is a woman aged 30 to 39 in good health and a related stem cell transplant donor. The CDR3 coding sequence is TGTGCCAGTAGTATAAGTAAAGGAAACTATGGCTACACCTTC. Protein product: CASSISKGNYGYTF.